Listed here are 29 T cell receptor beta chains from one sample, sequenced in a study of beta chain features in type 1 diabetes. Expressed TCRB transcripts were sequenced because the entire RNA isolate underwent reverse transcription. Using immunoSEQ multiplex PCR, the repertoire was profiled, and TCRdb retains in-frame clones only, with some absent. This table holds some 500,000 clones, over 10% found once. Sequenced input: naive CD4+ T cells from blood. The receptors originated from a woman in her late teens or twenties in good health.

This chain links TRBV19 with TRBJ2-5; TRBD2 agrees at 15 bases. The V segment lost 6 bases and the J segment 5 bases; nucleotides outside the gene matches: 4. The germline gives CDR1 LNHDA, CDR2 SQIVND (reference sequence). This CDR3 has 15 amino acids. The CDR3 sequence is CASSKGTSGRETQYF. CDR3 sequence (DNA): TGTGCCAGTAGCAAGGGGACTAGCGGGAGGGAGACCCAGTACTTC.

This clone showed up just a few times. The chain uses TRBV6-6 and TRBJ2-1; 8 bases match TRBD1. There are 13 residues in the CDR3. Trimming removed 7 bases from V and 5 bases from J; junction bases left unmatched: 4. Germline assignment: CDR1 MNHNY and CDR2 SVGAGI (reference sequence). CDR3 sequence: CASTDRGNNEQFF. The CDR3 DNA follows: TGTGCCAGCACAGACAGGGGAAACAATGAGCAGTTCTTC.

The chain joins TRBV15 to TRBJ2-2; the match to TRBD1 covers 12 bases. Germline assignment: CDR1 LNHNV and CDR2 YYDKDF (reference sequence). The V gene end was trimmed by 4 bases and the J gene end by 6 bases; junction bases not matched to a gene: 9. This CDR3 contains 17 residues. CDR3 bases: TGTGCCACCAGCAACCGGGACAGGGGGCGATTCTCCGGGGAGCTGTTTTTT. It translates to CATSNRDRGRFSGELFF.

This chain links TRBV5-4 with TRBJ1-2; D call uncertain. Germline-derived CDR1 and CDR2 are SGHNT and YYREEE (reference sequence). This CDR3 contains 15 residues. The germline V and J ends were trimmed by 1 base and 0 bases, with 10 bases remaining between them. DNA of the CDR3: TGTGCCAGCAGCTTGTCGAGGGTTTCTAACTATGGCTACACCTTC. Its protein product is CASSLSRVSNYGYTF.

The rearrangement uses TRBV29-1 and TRBJ1-1; 11 positions match TRBD1. Per the germline V gene, CDR1 is SQVTM and CDR2 is ANQGSEA. J gave up 4 bases and V 7 bases, and 2 bases lay outside the gene matches. This CDR3 comprises 12 residues. The CDR3: CSGDRGSTEAFF. The CDR3 DNA reads as TGCAGCGGGGACAGGGGGAGCACTGAAGCTTTCTTT. Supplemented by reference TRBV29-1 and TRBJ1-1, the full variable domain reads SAVISQKPSRDICQRGTSLTIQCQVDSQVTMMFWYRQQPGQSLTLIATANQGSEATYESGFVIDKFPISRPNLTFSTLTVSNMSPEDSSIYLCSGDRGSTEAFFGQGTRLTVV.

This clone was counted only a few times. This chain uses TRBV2 with TRBJ2-1, with D perhaps TRBD2 (5 bases). CDR3 length equals 13 residues. Trimming shortened V by 10 bases and J by 4 bases, and 14 bases separated the two germline ends. Germline lookup yields CDR1 SNHLY and CDR2 FYNNEI. The CDR3 DNA reads as TGTGCCAACTCCTTCCGGGGTTACAATGAGCAGTTCTTC. This codes for CANSFRGYNEQFF.

There are a few counts of this clone. V and J are TRBV30 and TRBJ1-3; D is uncertain. The CDR3 loop spans 14 amino acids. Germline-derived CDR1 and CDR2 are GTSNPN and SVGIG (reference sequence). The germline V and J ends were trimmed by 4 bases and 0 bases, with 10 bases remaining between them. The CDR3: CAWKRLRSGNTIYF. The CDR3 coding sequence is TGTGCCTGGAAAAGGCTACGCTCTGGAAACACCATATATTTT.

In its sample, this clone was seen a few times. The chain couples TRBV30 to TRBJ2-7; 9 bases match TRBD1. The trim removed 2 bases at V and 5 bases at J, leaving 10 bases unmatched. The CDR3 runs to 15 residues. CDR1 and CDR2 from the germline V gene are GTSNPN and SVGIG (reference sequence). The CDR3 protein is CAWSNGQGLIHEQYF. The CDR3 region has the DNA TGTGCCTGGAGTAACGGACAGGGGTTGATCCACGAGCAGTACTTC. The full variable domain, completed using reference TRBV30 and TRBJ2-7, is SQTIHQWPATLVQPVGSPLSLECTVEGTSNPNLYWYRQAAGRGLQLLFYSVGIGQISSEVPQNLSASRPQDRQFILSSKKLLLSDSGFYLCAWSNGQGLIHEQYFGPGTRLTVT.

The gene calls are TRBV30 and TRBJ2-2; 8 bases fit TRBD1. The germline gives CDR1 GTSNPN, CDR2 SVGIG (reference sequence). This CDR3 has 13 residues. With V trimmed by 3 bases and J by 6 bases, 3 bases remained unmatched. The CDR3 DNA follows: TGTGCCTGGAGGGACAGGGCGTCCGGGGAGCTGTTTTTT. Translation: CAWRDRASGELFF.

The chain employs TRBV4-3 and TRBJ2-1; D gene unclear. V shed 1 base and J shed 5 bases, with 6 bases lying between them. Germline CDR1 is LGHNA and CDR2 is YSLEER. This CDR3 comprises 13 residues. The chain's CDR3 is CASSQARNNEQFF. CDR3 sequence (DNA): TGCGCCAGCAGCCAAGCCAGAAACAATGAGCAGTTCTTC.

Only one count was recorded for this clone. The chain joins TRBV28 to TRBJ2-2, with D unresolved. This CDR3 is built from 12 residues. V gave up 6 bases and J gave up 7 bases, with 9 bases separating them. Germline assignment: CDR1 MDHEN and CDR2 SYDVKM. CDR3 sequence: CASSPLGGELFF. In nucleotides, the CDR3 is TGTGCCAGCAGCCCCCTGGGCGGGGAGCTGTTTTTT.

The chain is built from TRBV29-1 and TRBJ2-5, with no clear D. V lost 4 bases to trimming and J lost 1 base, with 10 bases between them. Germline values: CDR1 SQVTM, CDR2 ANQGSEA. The CDR3 loop spans 13 amino acids. CDR3 nucleotides: TGCAGCGTTGCGTCCAGTGGCCAAGAGACCCAGTACTTC. It codes for CSVASSGQETQYF.

The V and J genes are TRBV7-3 and TRBJ2-6; D might be TRBD2 (5 bases). The ends were cut back, 2 bases at V and 0 bases at J, with 5 bases in the middle. The germline CDR1 and CDR2 sequences are SGHTA and FQGTGA. CDR3 length equals 15 residues. The DNA of the CDR3 is TGTGCCAGCAGCTTAGGGAGCTCTGGGGCCAACGTCCTGACTTTC. Amino acid sequence: CASSLGSSGANVLTF.

The J gene is TRBJ2-5, the V gene TRBV9; 9 bases fit TRBD1. Trimming cost V 2 bases and J 4 bases; bases outside gene matches: 6. Germline lookup yields CDR1 SGDLS and CDR2 YYNGEE. The CDR3 sequence is 15 residues long. This CDR3 is CASSVGTGLTETQYF. Here the CDR3 DNA reads TGTGCCAGCAGCGTTGGGACAGGGTTAACAGAGACCCAGTACTTC.

The chain is built from TRBV9 and TRBJ2-3; D is unclear. Looked up from germline, CDR1 is SGDLS and CDR2 is YYNGEE. The V and J ends lost 3 bases and 3 bases respectively, with 8 bases between them. The CDR3 sequence is 13 residues long. The CDR3 DNA follows: TGTGCCAGCAGCGCTTCTCTAACAGATACGCAGTATTTT. Amino acid sequence: CASSASLTDTQYF.

V gene TRBV7-2 combines with J gene TRBJ1-5; D remains ambiguous. CDR3 length equals 15 residues. The V gene lost 5 bases and the J gene lost 3 bases, with 14 bases spanning the gap. The V gene's germline CDR1 is SGHTA and CDR2 FQGNSA. The CDR3 reads CASSMDPRSNQPQHF. CDR3 bases: TGTGCCAGCAGCATGGACCCCCGGTCCAATCAGCCCCAGCATTTT.

This clone was observed a few times. The chain couples TRBV7-3 to TRBJ1-1, with 8 bases aligning to TRBD1. Germline V gene lookup returns CDR1 SGHTA and CDR2 FQGTGA. The CDR3 length is 15 residues. V lost 3 bases and J lost 5; bases outside the gene matches: 8. The CDR3 region is CASSFSGTGETEAFF. For the CDR3, the DNA is TGTGCCAGCAGCTTTTCCGGGACAGGTGAGACTGAAGCTTTCTTT.

The chain has TRBV28 and TRBJ1-1, with 9 bases matching TRBD1. Looked up from germline, CDR1 is MDHEN and CDR2 is SYDVKM. V shed 1 base, J shed 8 bases, and the junction held 2 bases outside the gene matches. CDR3 length: 13 amino acids. CDR3 nucleotides: TGTGCCAGCAGTTTATTTGGGACAGGGGAAGCTTTCTTT. This encodes CASSLFGTGEAFF.

This clone was seen a few times. The CDR3 DNA follows: TGTGCCAGCAGGCCGACAGGGGTCAGTGAAAAACTGTTTTTT. Residues: CASRPTGVSEKLFF. This sequence joins TRBV2 and TRBJ1-4, with 8 positions matching TRBD1. The CDR3 is 14 residues long. The V and J ends lost 6 bases and 7 bases, in that order; junction bases with no gene match: 7. Germline V gene data show CDR1 as SNHLY and CDR2 as FYNNEI.

This clone has a handful of counts. Other DNA sequences in this specimen translate into the identical CDR3. The chain employs TRBV15 and TRBJ2-3; D uncertain. The CDR3 is 14 residues long. Germline V CDR1 and CDR2: LNHNV, YYDKDF (reference sequence). Deletions cut 0 bases from V and 1 base from J, with 5 bases between. Here the CDR3 reads CATSRDLGTDTQYF. CDR3 in DNA: TGTGCCACCAGCAGAGATCTAGGCACAGATACGCAGTATTTT. Variable domain in full (rest from reference TRBV15 and TRBJ2-3): DAMVIQNPRYQVTQFGKPVTLSCSQTLNHNVMYWYQQKSSQAPKLLFHYYDKDFNNEADTPDNFQSRRPNTSFCFLDIRSPGLGDTAMYLCATSRDLGTDTQYFGPGTRLTVL.

This clone was counted a few times. J is TRBJ2-4 and V is TRBV12-5; D is possibly TRBD2 (6 bases). The CDR3 totals 15 residues. V lost 8 bases and J 7 bases, leaving 21 bases between the germline ends. CDR1 is LGHNT, CDR2 FRNRAP, per germline. The chain's CDR3 is CASHPLGGGGNIQYF. The CDR3 DNA is TGTGCTAGTCACCCCCTGGGGGGTGGAGGGAACATTCAGTACTTC.

This clone was seen at least ten times. The J gene is TRBJ2-1, the V gene TRBV30; 7 bases align to TRBD2. The germline V gene has CDR1 GTSNPN and CDR2 SVGIG (reference sequence). With V trimmed by 3 bases and J by 11 bases, 10 bases remained unmatched. The CDR3 runs to 13 residues. CDR3 DNA sequence: TGTGCCTGGAGACGGGCGGGAGAGGGGAAGCAGTTCTTC. As protein: CAWRRAGEGKQFF.

The chain joins TRBV2 to TRBJ2-3; no reliable D call. This CDR3 comprises 14 residues. Germline CDR1 is SNHLY and CDR2 is FYNNEI. V lost 8 bases, J lost 2 bases, and 14 bases lay in between. CDR3 sequence: CASDRKGITDTQYF. In DNA, the CDR3 is TGTGCCAGCGATCGGAAAGGGATCACAGATACGCAGTATTTT.

This clone occurred once. CDR3: CASNPGTASYEQYF. The CDR3 coding sequence is TGTGCCAGCAACCCCGGGACAGCTTCCTACGAGCAGTACTTC. The chain recombines TRBV2 with TRBJ2-7, with TRBD1 matching over 7 bases. The CDR3 is 14 residues long. V was pared by 7 bases and J by 1 base, with 7 bases of the junction left unmatched. Germline V gene data show CDR1 as SNHLY and CDR2 as FYNNEI. The whole variable domain, filled in from reference TRBV2 and TRBJ2-7, reads EPEVTQTPSHQVTQMGQEVILRCVPISNHLYFYWYRQILGQKVEFLVSFYNNEISEKSEIFDDQFSVERPDGSNFTLKIRSTKLEDSAMYFCASNPGTASYEQYFGPGTRLTVT.

In this sample, this clone turned up a few times. The rearrangement links TRBV7-3 to TRBJ2-1, with D maybe TRBD2 (6 bases). Germline V gene sequence: CDR1 SGHTA, CDR2 FQGTGA. The CDR3 is 17 amino acids. V shed 3 bases and J shed 2 bases, with 17 bases lying between them. The CDR3 nucleotides read TGTGCCAGCAGCTTTATTGCGGGGCCATCCGCCTACAATGAGCAGTTCTTC. Its protein is CASSFIAGPSAYNEQFF.

This clone was counted between two and nine times. The rearrangement uses TRBV4-1 and TRBJ2-3; the D gene could be TRBD1 or TRBD2 (5 bases each). CDR3 length: 16 amino acids. The V gene's germline CDR1 is MGHRA and CDR2 YSYEKL. Deletions cut 0 bases from V and 6 bases from J, with 16 bases between. The CDR3 DNA reads as TGCGCCAGCAGCCAAGAAGGGACCAGCGGCCGGGATACGCAGTATTTT. Residues: CASSQEGTSGRDTQYF.

J is TRBJ1-3 and V is TRBV6-6; D possibly corresponds to TRBD1 (6 bases). The germline gives CDR1 MNHNY, CDR2 SVGAGI (reference sequence). Deletions cut 5 bases from V and 1 base from J, with 9 bases between. The CDR3 totals 14 residues. The CDR3 loop reads CASSKQGSGNTIYF. CDR3 nucleotide sequence: TGTGCCAGCAGTAAACAGGGTTCTGGAAACACCATATATTTT.

This clone was recorded a few times. V gene TRBV21-1 combines with J gene TRBJ2-7; TRBD2 is taken as the D call from the table, unchecked against the DNA. TRBV21-1 is a pseudogene locus. This CDR3 region has 16 residues. CDR3 nucleotide sequence: TGTGCCAGCAGCAAATTCCGTCGGGAGGGACCCTACGAGCAGTACTTC. Protein sequence: CASSKFRREGPYEQYF.

This clone has just a few counts. This chain connects TRBV29-1 to TRBJ2-5, with D possibly TRBD1 on 6 matching bases. Between the trimmed V and J ends, which lost 7 bases and 5 bases, there was a span of 23 bases. This CDR3 spans 15 amino acids. The V gene's germline CDR1 is SQVTM and CDR2 ANQGSEA. The CDR3 nucleotides are TGCAGCGGATTACAAACAGGGTTTTCGTGGGAGACCCAGTACTTC. This sequence encodes CSGLQTGFSWETQYF.